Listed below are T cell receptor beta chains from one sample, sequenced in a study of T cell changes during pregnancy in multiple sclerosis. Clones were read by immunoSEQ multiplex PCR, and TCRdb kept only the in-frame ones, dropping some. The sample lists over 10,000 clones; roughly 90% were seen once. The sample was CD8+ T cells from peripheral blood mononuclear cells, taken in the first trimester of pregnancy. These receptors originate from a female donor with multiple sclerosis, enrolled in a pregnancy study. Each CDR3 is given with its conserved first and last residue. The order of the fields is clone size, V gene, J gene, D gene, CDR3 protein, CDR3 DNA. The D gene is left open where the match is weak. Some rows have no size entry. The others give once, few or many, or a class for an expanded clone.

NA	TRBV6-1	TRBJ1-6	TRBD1	CASSARTGWSPLHF	TGTGCCAGCAGTGCCCGGACAGGGTGGTCACCCCTCCACTTT
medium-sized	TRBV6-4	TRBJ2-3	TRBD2	CASSDSSGGTDTQYF	TGTGCCAGCAGTGACTCTAGCGGGGGCACAGATACGCAGTATTTT
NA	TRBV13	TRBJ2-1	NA	CASSTPGNNNEQFF	TGTGCCAGCAGCACACCGGGAAACAACAATGAGCAGTTCTTC
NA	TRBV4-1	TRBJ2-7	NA	CASSQQGHSTYEQYF	TGCGCCAGCAGCCAACAGGGACACTCCACCTACGAGCAGTACTTC
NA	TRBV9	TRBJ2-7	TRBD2	CASSVFSGTNSANEQYF	TGTGCCAGCAGCGTATTTTCCGGGACTAACTCCGCCAACGAGCAGTACTTC
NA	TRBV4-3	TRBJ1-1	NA	CASSQEGGHLNTEAFF	TGCGCCAGCAGCCAGGAAGGCGGACACTTGAACACTGAAGCTTTCTTT
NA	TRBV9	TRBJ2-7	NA	CASSVGDNSYEQYF	TGTGCCAGCAGCGTAGGGGACAACTCCTACGAGCAGTACTTC
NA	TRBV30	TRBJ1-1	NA	CAGGGGGGEAFF	TGTGCCGGGGGCGGGGGGGGCGGGGAAGCTTTCTTT
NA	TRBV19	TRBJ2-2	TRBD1	CASNEGGSGGELFF	TGTGCCAGTAACGAAGGGGGCTCCGGCGGGGAGCTGTTTTTT
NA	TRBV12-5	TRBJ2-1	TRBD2	CASGLGTSGYNEQFF	TGTGCTAGTGGTTTGGGGACTAGCGGGTACAATGAGCAGTTCTTC
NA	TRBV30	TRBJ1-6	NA	CAWITGENSPLHF	TGTGCCTGGATAACAGGAGAAAATTCACCCCTCCACTTT
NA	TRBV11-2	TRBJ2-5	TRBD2	CASSLPRTSGGFETQYF	TGTGCCAGCAGCTTACCCAGGACTAGCGGGGGTTTCGAGACCCAGTACTTC
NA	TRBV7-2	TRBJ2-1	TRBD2	CASSPEGGGAVNEQFF	TGTGCCAGCAGCCCAGAGGGCGGGGGGGCCGTCAATGAGCAGTTCTTC
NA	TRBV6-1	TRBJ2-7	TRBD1	CASSLGQSSYEQYF	TGTGCCAGCAGCTTGGGACAGAGCTCCTACGAGCAGTACTTC
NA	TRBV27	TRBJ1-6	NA	CASSFIAYNSPLHF	TGTGCCAGCAGTTTTATAGCTTATAATTCACCCCTCCACTTT
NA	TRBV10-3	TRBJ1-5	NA	CAISPTGSNQPQHF	TGTGCCATCAGTCCAACAGGGTCCAATCAGCCCCAGCATTTT
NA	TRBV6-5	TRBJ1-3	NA	CASHTRREPGNTIYF	TGTGCCTCCCACACCCGCAGGGAACCTGGAAACACCATATATTTT
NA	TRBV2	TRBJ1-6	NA	CASNGKLNSPLHF	TGTGCCAGCAACGGTAAATTAAATTCACCCCTCCACTTT
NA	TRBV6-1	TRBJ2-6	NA	CASSEAGAGANVLTF	TGTGCCAGCAGTGAAGCAGGGGCTGGGGCCAACGTCCTGACTTTC
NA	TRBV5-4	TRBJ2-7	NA	CASSLQAGNYEQYF	TGTGCCAGCAGCTTACAAGCGGGTAACTACGAGCAGTACTTC
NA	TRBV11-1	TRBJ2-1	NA	CASSLWGGTDNEQFF	TGTGCCAGCAGCTTATGGGGCGGGACGGATAATGAGCAGTTCTTC